This TCR beta chain was retrieved from a study of T-cell reconstitution after alpha-beta-depleted transplantation in children (TCRdb year 2016). Concerning the study at large: The study quantitatively tracked T-cell immune reconstitution after TCRalphabeta/CD19-depleted allogeneic hematopoietic cell transplantation in children using TCR repertoire profiling. The paper as a whole reports these results and caveats: About two months after transplant, the apparently early recovery of alphabetaT-cell counts reportedly depended on just several hundred clones that had expanded rapidly and came from non-depleted graft cells. Over subsequent months, a decline in hyperexpanded clone frequencies was noted, and after one year, T-cell counts and TCRbeta diversity were mostly ascribed to newly produced T cells. The high TCRbeta diversity at day 60 in some patients was ascribed to recipient T cells and intrathymic progenitors that had survived conditioning.

What this sample's treatment or condition label stands for: allogeneic hematopoietic cell transplantation with graft depleted of TCRalphabeta T cells and CD19 B cells. TCRalphabeta/CD19-depleted allogeneic hematopoietic cell grafts were given to the transplant recipients, all of whom were children. The library was obtained by PCR. Reads for this sample came from an Illumina HiSeq 2500. TCR library preparation used molecular barcoding, with unique molecular identifiers applied to normalize quantification of the TCRbeta repertoire. TCRdb cleaned the public reads at Q25 with fastp, built clones with MiXCR and kept in-frame beta chains. One record per CDR3 amino acid sequence lists the most common genes and DNA. The sample table records 670,000 or so distinct CDR3 sequences; roughly 13% of these occur just once. The leading ten clones occupy 0.65% to 0.9% of the sample. This clonotype was counted a few times. Its specific antigen is unknown. No per-base quality is available; no much larger clone lies one base away.

Clipping removes 2 bases from V and 7 bases from J, with 16 as the unmatched junction base count. From the germline V gene (reference sequence), CDR1 is SGHAT and CDR2 is FQDESV. The CDR3 spans 18 residues, from the cysteine through the phenylalanine. Only the CDR3 DNA stays, 54 bases, in frame from base 1. The sequenced sample was PBMCs, obtained before TCRalphabeta/CD19-depleted stem cell transplant. This clonotype originated in a girl aged 2 to 10 with congenital amegakaryocytic thrombocytopenia, due to receive a stem cell transplant. The rearrangement combines TRBV11-1 with TRBJ1-1; TRBD1 lines up with 10 middle nucleotides. The nucleotide sequence is TGTGCCAGCAGCTTACACACAACGGGGACAGGGGCCGTTATTGAAGCTTTCTTT. This yields the protein CASSLHTTGTGAVIEAFF.